This T cell receptor beta chain comes out of a study of blood T cell repertoires in COVID-19. Study-wide background: Collection of acute and convalescent COVID-19 samples took place in the United States, Italy and Spain. Nucleic acid was either cDNA or gDNA, and it came from T cells, B-cell-depleted T cells, or PBMCs.

This clone was seen only a few times. After removal of 4 bases from V and 9 bases from J, the junction contained 6 bases not matched to a gene. Looked up from germline, CDR1 is KGHDR and CDR2 is SFDVKD. CDR3 length equals 14 residues. Per the study methods: Scientists estimated how many nucleated cells there were by amplifying reference gene primers. Profiling relied on immunoSEQ multiplex PCR, and the TCRdb table lists in-frame clones only, not all of them. V and J calls plus clone size are reproduced from that table; the DNA served to infer D and trimming. The table lists approximately 120,000 clones, approximately 83% of them singletons.

V is TRBV24-1 and J is TRBJ2-2; TRBD1 matches 8 bases. The sample taken for sequencing was peripheral blood. This receptor was obtained from a woman aged 45-65 years who had recovered from COVID-19. CDR3 sequence reads: CATSDPRGLRELFF. CDR3 sequence (DNA): TGTGCCACCAGTGACCCCAGGGGGCTGAGGGAGCTGTTTTTT.